This TCR beta chain derives from a study of beta chain features in type 1 diabetes. Every single donor gave one heparinised blood draw, and these averaged approximately 110 mL. J gave up 1 base and V 4 bases, and 5 bases lay outside the gene matches. There are 16 residues in the CDR3. Germline values: CDR1 SGHVS, CDR2 FNYEAQ. The authors reverse transcribed all of the isolated RNA, so sequencing captured expressed TCRB transcripts. The repertoire was sequenced with immunoSEQ multiplex PCR; TCRdb's copy has only in-frame clones and lacks some. This repertoire shows approximately 120,000 clones, roughly 43% found once; its top ten account for over 0.05%.

This receptor was obtained from a young woman in good health. Sequenced sample: stem cell memory CD4+ T cells from blood. The chain employs TRBV7-6 and TRBJ2-7; 12 bases are shared with TRBD2. Written as DNA, the CDR3 is TGTGCCAGCAGCTCCGGACTAGCGGGGACATCCTACGAGCAGTACTTC. Translation gives CASSSGLAGTSYEQYF.